Described below is a single T cell receptor beta chain sequence and its context. Time point denoted: patch test 3, about 24 weeks after DPC sensitization. Treatment here: therapeutic diphenylcyclopropenone sensitization with weekly scalp DPC. It was from unfractionated whole blood that total RNA was extracted. MiXCR, applied by TCRdb to the RACE reads, yields one record per CDR3 protein. The table includes around 40,000 distinct CDR3 sequences, about 13% detected once. This record belongs to a study of human T cells and chemical hapten exposure. CDR1 and CDR2 (germline): MNHEY, SVGEGT. With 4 bases removed from V and 6 bases from J, the gap between germline ends came to 25 bases. This CDR3 spans 18 amino acids.

The TCR originated in a woman in her 40s with alopecia areata. Some clones in this sample may be carry-over from other donors' samples. Sample: whole blood, taken in connection with sensitization to the hapten diphenylcyclopropenone (DPC). The chain couples TRBV6-2 or TRBV6-3 to TRBJ2-1; a possible D gene is TRBD2 (5 bases). CDR3 DNA: TGTGCCAGCAGTTCGGGCAGGACTCCCCCCCGGCGTTTCAATGAGCAGTTCTTC. Amino acid sequence: CASSSGRTPPRRFNEQFF.